Each of the 31 T cell receptor beta chains below was sequenced from the same sample in a study of blood T cell repertoires in COVID-19. Only in-frame clones appear in the TCRdb table, and some are missing; sequencing was by immunoSEQ multiplex PCR. The profile covers some 57,000 clones, with about 85% appearing a single time and roughly 10% taken by the ten largest. Sequences were obtained from peripheral blood. Every receptor here comes from a human donor in a cohort sampled during active COVID-19.

The chain employs TRBV18 and TRBJ2-1; TRBD2 aligns across 12 bases. Germline V gives CDR1 KGHSH, CDR2 LQKENI. V gave up 8 bases and J gave up 4 bases; unmatched junction bases: 6. This CDR3 has 15 amino acids. CDR3 amino acids: CASRTSGRIYNEQFF. In DNA form, the CDR3 reads TGTGCCAGCCGTACTAGCGGGAGGATTTACAATGAGCAGTTCTTC.

The rearrangement uses TRBV2 and TRBJ2-3, with TRBD2 as a possible D gene (6 bases). The V end lost 6 bases, the J end lost 0 bases, and 7 bases lay between the germline ends. Germline CDR1 reads SNHLY; CDR2 reads FYNNEI. The CDR3 length is 13 residues. CDR3 amino acids: CASRRGSTDTQYF. Here the CDR3 DNA reads TGTGCCAGCAGACGGGGGAGCACAGATACGCAGTATTTT.

J is TRBJ1-1 and V is TRBV18, with a possible D match to TRBD1 (6 bases). The CDR3 consists of 15 residues. Looked up from germline, CDR1 is KGHSH and CDR2 is LQKENI. The V end lost 0 bases, the J end lost 1 base, and 9 bases lay between the germline ends. CDR3 sequence reads: CASSPPGTRNTEAFF. DNA of the CDR3: TGTGCCAGCTCACCACCAGGGACACGGAACACTGAAGCTTTCTTT.

This chain links TRBV19 with TRBJ2-6; tentative D call: TRBD2 (6 bases). The V end lost 5 bases, the J end lost 0 bases, and 11 bases lay between the germline ends. This CDR3 contains 16 residues. Germline V gene data show CDR1 as LNHDA and CDR2 as SQIVND (reference sequence). CDR3 residues: CASSGTYSSGANVLTF. The CDR3, as DNA: TGTGCCAGTAGTGGGACTTACAGCTCTGGGGCCAACGTCCTGACTTTC.

This chain uses TRBV4-2 with TRBJ2-1, with 15 positions matching TRBD2. J was trimmed by 15 bases and V by 0 bases; bases with no gene match: 9. This CDR3 comprises 16 residues. Germline V gives CDR1 LGHNA, CDR2 YNFKEQ. The CDR3 DNA follows: TGTGCCAGCAGCCAAGAGGGCGGACTAGCGGGAGGGGAGGGGTTCTTC. This gives the protein CASSQEGGLAGGEGFF.

This clone appeared once. J is TRBJ2-3 and V is TRBV10-3; a weak D match, TRBD2 (5 bases). The CDR3 is 13 amino acids. The V gene's germline CDR1 is ENHRY and CDR2 SYGVKD. V gave up 6 bases and J gave up 3 bases, with 10 bases separating them. The CDR3 sequence: CAIRAEITDTQYF. The CDR3, as DNA: TGTGCCATCAGAGCGGAAATTACAGATACGCAGTATTTT.

CDR3 nucleotide sequence: TGTGCCACCTGTCCTAGCGGGAGCTACAATGAGCAGTTCTTC. Translation: CATCPSGSYNEQFF. The chain links TRBV24-1 to TRBJ2-1; the match to TRBD2 covers 10 bases. This CDR3 is 14 amino acids long. The germline V gene has CDR1 KGHDR and CDR2 SFDVKD. Germline trimming cut 9 bases from V and 3 bases from J; bases unmatched to any gene: 4.

The gene calls are TRBV28 and TRBJ2-1; 8 nucleotides align to TRBD1. The germline CDR1 and CDR2 sequences are MDHEN and SYDVKM. The V gene end was trimmed by 6 bases and the J gene end by 7 bases; junction bases not matched to a gene: 11. This CDR3 contains 15 residues. The chain's CDR3 is CASRRRQGAANEQFF. CDR3 coding DNA: TGTGCCAGCAGAAGGAGGCAGGGGGCAGCTAATGAGCAGTTCTTC.

The rearrangement links TRBV7-3 to TRBJ2-1; 8 nucleotides line up with TRBD1. Germline lookup yields CDR1 SGHTA and CDR2 FQGTGA. The junction had 6 bases not matched to a gene; V was cut back by 5 bases and J by 0 bases. The CDR3 length is 16 residues. The CDR3 region is CASSLQGAASYNEQFF. The CDR3 coding sequence is TGTGCCAGCAGCCTGCAGGGGGCTGCCTCCTACAATGAGCAGTTCTTC. Drawing the rest from reference TRBV7-3 and TRBJ2-1, the complete variable domain is GAGVSQTPSNKVTEKGKYVELRCDPISGHTALYWYRQSLGQGPEFLIYFQGTGAADDSGLPNDRFFAVRPEGSVSTLKIQRTERGDSAVYLCASSLQGAASYNEQFFGPGTRLTVL.

The J gene is TRBJ2-3, the V gene TRBV5-1; 9 nucleotides align to TRBD2. Germline CDR1 is SGHRS and CDR2 is YFSETQ. The J segment lost 2 bases and the V segment lost 3 bases, leaving 16 bases of the junction unmatched. CDR3 length: 19 residues. The CDR3 DNA reads TGCGCCAGCAGCTCCGAAACGAAACTAGCGGGTCTTGTCACAGATACGCAGTATTTT. The encoded protein is CASSSETKLAGLVTDTQYF.

The chain couples TRBV19 to TRBJ1-5; 8 positions agree with TRBD1. V gave up 7 bases and J gave up 7 bases; unmatched junction bases: 9. Germline CDR1 and CDR2: LNHDA and SQIVND (reference sequence). The CDR3 contains 14 residues. CDR3 residues: CASTSTGAGQPQHF. CDR3 DNA sequence: TGTGCCAGTACCTCGACAGGGGCAGGGCAGCCCCAGCATTTT.

The DNA of the CDR3 is TGTGCCAGCAGTGAACGGGACAGGGAGAATGAAAAACTGTTTTTT. Protein sequence: CASSERDRENEKLFF. The V gene is TRBV2, the J gene TRBJ1-4; TRBD1 matches 9 bases. Germline trimming cut 2 bases from V and 5 bases from J; bases unmatched to any gene: 3. Germline CDR1 is SNHLY and CDR2 is FYNNEI. The CDR3 length is 15 residues. Drawing the rest from reference TRBV2 and TRBJ1-4, the complete variable domain is EPEVTQTPSHQVTQMGQEVILRCVPISNHLYFYWYRQILGQKVEFLVSFYNNEISEKSEIFDDQFSVERPDGSNFTLKIRSTKLEDSAMYFCASSERDRENEKLFFGSGTQLSVL.

The V call is TRBV6-5, the J call TRBJ2-1; 11 bases map to TRBD2. CDR3 length: 15 amino acids. The V gene's germline CDR1 is MNHEY and CDR2 SVGAGI. V dropped 2 bases and J dropped 9; count of bases not matched to a gene: 6. CDR3: CASSYGTSGASEQFF. The CDR3 DNA reads as TGTGCCAGCAGTTACGGGACTAGCGGCGCGAGTGAGCAGTTCTTC.

The chain has TRBV2 and TRBJ2-1; D unresolved. V lost 5 bases, J lost 7 bases, and 18 bases lay in between. The CDR3 extends over 15 amino acids. The germline V gene encodes CDR1 SNHLY and CDR2 FYNNEI. The DNA for the CDR3 is TGTGCCAGCAGTCCCTCCCTAGACGGAAAAAATGAGCAGTTCTTC. It specifies CASSPSLDGKNEQFF.

V and J are TRBV4-3 and TRBJ2-5; 11 bases map to TRBD2. Germline V gives CDR1 LGHNA, CDR2 YSLEER. Trimming removed 1 base from V and 5 bases from J; junction bases left unmatched: 9. The CDR3 is 17 amino acids. The CDR3: CASSQARIAGGHETQYF. CDR3 DNA: TGCGCCAGCAGCCAAGCTCGTATAGCGGGAGGGCACGAGACCCAGTACTTC.

The rearrangement joins TRBV24-1 to TRBJ2-1; 9 positions agree with TRBD2. Germline V gene lookup returns CDR1 KGHDR and CDR2 SFDVKD. With 3 bases clipped from V and 1 base from J, the junction kept 9 bases outside the gene matches. This CDR3 contains 18 residues. This CDR3 is CATSDLSGGRGSYNEQFF. In DNA form, the CDR3 reads TGTGCCACCAGTGATCTTAGTGGCGGGAGGGGGTCCTACAATGAGCAGTTCTTC.

V and J are TRBV2 and TRBJ2-3; TRBD2 aligns across 10 bases. The CDR3 sequence is 15 residues long. The germline V gene encodes CDR1 SNHLY and CDR2 FYNNEI. The ends lost 6 bases at V and 2 bases at J; junction bases unmatched: 5. The DNA for the CDR3 is TGTGCCAGCAGCCTGGGACTAGCGACCACAGATACGCAGTATTTT. This gives the protein CASSLGLATTDTQYF.

The J gene is TRBJ2-7, the V gene TRBV4-2, with 14 bases aligning to TRBD2. This CDR3 region has 15 residues. The V gene's germline CDR1 is LGHNA and CDR2 YNFKEQ. V gave up 4 bases and J gave up 4 bases; unmatched junction bases: 3. CDR3 DNA sequence: TGTGCCAGCAGCCCCGGGACTAGCGGGAGTTACGAGCAGTACTTC. Translating gives CASSPGTSGSYEQYF.

This sequence joins TRBV28 and TRBJ2-7, with D possibly being TRBD1 (6 bases). The CDR3 runs to 13 residues. Germline loops: CDR1 MDHEN, CDR2 SYDVKM. V was cut by 3 bases and J by 2 bases, with 8 bases left in between. In DNA form, the CDR3 reads TGTGCCAGCAGTTTGCCAGGGGCCTACGAGCAGTACTTC. Translation: CASSLPGAYEQYF.

The chain recombines TRBV2 with TRBJ1-1; D not resolved. Per germline, CDR1 SNHLY and CDR2 FYNNEI. CDR3 length: 15 amino acids. Trimming pared 5 bases from V and 1 base from J, leaving 14 bases between. The CDR3 reads CASSRIQSENTEAFF. CDR3 DNA: TGTGCCAGCAGTCGGATACAGTCTGAGAACACTGAAGCTTTCTTT.

The chain combines TRBV18 with TRBJ1-1, with 7 bases that match TRBD1. Germline-derived CDR1 and CDR2 are KGHSH and LQKENI. V lost 3 bases and J lost 6; bases outside the gene matches: 10. The CDR3 is 15 amino acids. This CDR3 is CASSPTAGGLAEAFF. The CDR3, as DNA: TGTGCCAGCTCACCCACAGCAGGGGGTTTAGCTGAAGCTTTCTTT.

V usage is TRBV3-1 (or the pseudogene TRBV3-2) and J usage is TRBJ1-1; no definite D call. V was shortened by 0 bases and J by 6 bases, with 11 bases between the two germline ends. Germline V gives CDR1 LGHDT, CDR2 YNNKEL (reference sequence). This CDR3 is 14 amino acids long. This CDR3 is CASSQDGVDSEAFF. CDR3 coding DNA: TGTGCCAGCAGCCAAGATGGAGTAGATTCTGAAGCTTTCTTT.

The genes are TRBV6-1 and TRBJ1-3; D ambiguous. Germline V gene lookup returns CDR1 MNHNS and CDR2 SASEGT. V was cut by 2 bases and J by 0 bases, with 8 bases left in between. The CDR3 runs to 15 residues. The CDR3 sequence: CASSETQFSGNTIYF. As DNA, the CDR3 is TGTGCCAGCAGTGAAACCCAGTTCTCTGGAAACACCATATATTTT.

This clone was counted only a few times. The genes are TRBV6-5 and TRBJ2-2; D uncertain. CDR1 is MNHEY, CDR2 SVGAGI, per germline. The CDR3 spans 15 residues. V was cut by 3 bases and J by 8 bases, with 16 bases left in between. CDR3 loop: CASSYVPSPRGELFF. The CDR3 region has the DNA TGTGCCAGCAGTTATGTCCCAAGCCCTAGGGGGGAGCTGTTTTTT.

This chain links TRBV6-5 with TRBJ2-1; 7 bases are a match to TRBD2. This CDR3 has 14 amino acids. The germline gives CDR1 MNHEY, CDR2 SVGAGI. V lost 7 bases and J lost 5; bases outside the gene matches: 8. CDR3 loop: CASTLATYHNEQFF. The CDR3 DNA follows: TGTGCCAGCACACTAGCGACATATCACAATGAGCAGTTCTTC.

The rearrangement joins TRBV14 to TRBJ1-2; 7 bases fit TRBD1. CDR3 length equals 15 residues. Germline trimming cut 4 bases from V and 7 bases from J; bases unmatched to any gene: 12. Germline CDR1 SGHDN, CDR2 FVKESK. CDR3 nucleotide sequence: TGTGCCAGCAGCCGACGACAGGGATCCGTCTCTGGCTACACCTTC. Protein product: CASSRRQGSVSGYTF.

The chain combines TRBV9 with TRBJ1-1, with D tentatively TRBD1 (6 bases). Trimming removed 0 bases from V and 3 bases from J, with 12 bases in between. This CDR3 region has 15 residues. Germline-derived CDR1 and CDR2 are SGDLS and YYNGEE. The CDR3 sequence is CASSVEPGGDTEAFF. The DNA for the CDR3 is TGTGCCAGCAGCGTAGAGCCGGGGGGCGACACTGAAGCTTTCTTT.

The V call is TRBV19, the J call TRBJ2-7, with a possible D match to TRBD1 (6 bases). There are 13 residues in the CDR3. Germline lookup yields CDR1 LNHDA and CDR2 SQIVND (reference sequence). V lost 8 bases and J lost 3, with 14 bases in between. The DNA of the CDR3 is TGTGCCAGTTCATCCAGGGACATCTACGAGCAGTACTTC. Protein product: CASSSRDIYEQYF.

V usage is TRBV4-1 and J usage is TRBJ2-1, with 11 nucleotides matching TRBD2. This CDR3 region has 16 residues. Trimming took 3 bases from V and 1 from J; bases not matched to a gene: 2. Germline lookup yields CDR1 MGHRA and CDR2 YSYEKL. The CDR3 loop reads CASSHSSGRSYNEQFF. Written as DNA, the CDR3 is TGCGCCAGCAGCCATTCTAGCGGGAGGTCCTACAATGAGCAGTTCTTC.

In its sample, this clone was seen a few times. The chain links TRBV7-2 to TRBJ1-4; D gene uncertain. The CDR3 loop spans 15 amino acids. Germline lookup yields CDR1 SGHTA and CDR2 FQGNSA. Deletions cut 1 base from V and 4 bases from J, with 10 bases between. CDR3 DNA sequence: TGTGCCAGCAGCTTAGTGCAAGAGCTTAATGAAAAACTGTTTTTT. Amino acid sequence: CASSLVQELNEKLFF.

This chain links TRBV5-1 with TRBJ1-4; TRBD1 matches at 7 bases. Germline-derived CDR1 and CDR2 are SGHRS and YFSETQ. CDR3 length: 17 amino acids. Germline trimming cut 5 bases from V and 2 bases from J; bases unmatched to any gene: 12. Here the CDR3 DNA reads TGCGCCAGCAGGCTTGTTCCCCAACAGGGGACTAATGAAAAACTGTTTTTT. Protein: CASRLVPQQGTNEKLFF.